Below, 27 T cell receptor beta chains from the same sample are listed, as sequenced in a study of regulatory T cells in long-lasting Graves disease. Researchers made TCR beta libraries by using iRepertoire HTBI primers and running Arm-PCR on CDR3 regions. TCRdb analysed the multiplex PCR reads with MiXCR anew, one entry per CDR3 protein. Among 580,000 or so distinct CDR3 sequences, about 16% were seen once, and the ten largest hold approximately 12%. Time point here: newly diagnosed GD, antithyroid drugs for less than 3 months. Generation of the TCR library employed RNA extracted from PBMCs. This sample also appeared in a second study, on T cells in Graves' hyperthyroidism and ophthalmopathy.

Sequencing used peripheral blood mononuclear cells (PBMCs), obtained at new diagnosis, from a patient treated with antithyroid drugs. The receptors here all came from a man aged 18 to 35 with Graves disease.

The chain links TRBV4-1 to TRBJ2-7; D is uncertain. The CDR3 is 14 residues long. Germline V gene lookup returns CDR1 MGHRA and CDR2 YSYEKL. The ends were cut back, 1 base at V and 6 bases at J, with 13 bases in the middle. The CDR3 sequence is CASSQVFAPVEQYF. The CDR3, as DNA: TGCGCCAGCAGCCAAGTTTTTGCCCCTGTCGAGCAGTACTTC.

This clonotype came up many times. The chain combines TRBV11-2 with TRBJ2-1, with 9 bases identical to TRBD2. Germline V CDR1 and CDR2: SGHAT, FQNNGV. The CDR3 length is 15 residues. Trimming removed 4 bases from V and 6 bases from J; junction bases left unmatched: 7. DNA of the CDR3: TGTGCCAGCAGCTATAGCGGGAGAAGTTCCAATGAGCAGTTCTTC. It translates to CASSYSGRSSNEQFF.

A note on this clonotype: A read error is possible here, since a much larger clone lies one base away. The chain uses TRBV18 and TRBJ1-2; D is unclear. Germline CDR1 is KGHSH and CDR2 is LQKENI. The CDR3 contains 15 residues. The V end lost 1 base, the J end lost 6 bases, and 15 bases lay between the germline ends. CDR3 DNA: TGTGCCAGCTCACCACGGGTCCATGACAACCATGGCTACACCTTC. Its protein is CASSPRVHDNHGYTF.

V gene TRBV11-2 combines with J gene TRBJ2-7; 15 bases agree with TRBD2. The germline V gene encodes CDR1 SGHAT and CDR2 FQNNGV. The junction had 9 bases not matched to a gene; V was cut back by 5 bases and J by 7 bases. This CDR3 contains 16 residues. CDR3 protein: CASSPRTSGRAREQYF. The CDR3 DNA sequence: TGTGCCAGCAGCCCCCGGACTAGCGGGAGGGCCAGGGAGCAGTACTTC.

This clonotype was seen repeatedly, ten times or more. V usage is TRBV28 and J usage is TRBJ2-1; D gene unclear. The length of the CDR3 is 12 residues. Trimming removed 3 bases at V and 7 bases at J, with 7 bases between. Germline CDR1 and CDR2: MDHEN and SYDVKM. The CDR3 loop is CASSLNANEQFF. CDR3 in DNA: TGTGCCAGCAGTTTGAACGCGAATGAGCAGTTCTTC.

This clonotype came up a few times. V gene TRBV5-1 combines with J gene TRBJ2-7; D not certain. The CDR3 covers 14 residues. V was pared by 3 bases and J by 0 bases, with 10 bases between. The V gene's germline CDR1 is SGHRS and CDR2 YFSETQ. The CDR3 DNA sequence: TGCGCCAGCAGCTACGACTGGGTCTCCTACGAGCAGTACTTC. Translation gives CASSYDWVSYEQYF.

This clonotype has only one observation. A much larger clone sits a single nucleotide away, making a read error possible. The chain is built from TRBV11-2 and TRBJ2-1, with D possibly called TRBD1 or TRBD2 (5 bases each). The CDR3 covers 12 residues. Per germline, CDR1 SGHAT and CDR2 FQNNGV. DNA for the CDR3: TGTGTCAGCAGTCCCCTGTGGGGGGAGCAGTTCTTC. It codes for CVSSPLWGEQFF. The complete variable domain, with remaining parts taken from reference TRBV11-2 and TRBJ2-1, reads EAGVAQSPRYKIIEKRQSVAFWCNPISGHATLYWYQQILGQGPKLLIQFQNNGVVDDSQLPKDRFSAERLKGVDSTLKIQPAKLEDSAVYLCVSSPLWGEQFFGPGTRLTVL.

The rearrangement links TRBV30 to TRBJ2-3; D gene unclear. The CDR3 is made up of 12 amino acids. Germline V lookup: CDR1 GTSNPN, CDR2 SVGIG (reference sequence). Trimming removed 4 bases from V and 6 bases from J, with 11 bases in between. CDR3 DNA: TGTGCCTGGACACTGCATGGGGATACGCAGTATTTT. This translates into CAWTLHGDTQYF.

The chain joins TRBV14 to TRBJ2-3; D might be TRBD2 (6 bases). Trimming pared 3 bases from V and 4 bases from J, leaving 8 bases between. Germline V gene data show CDR1 as SGHDN and CDR2 as FVKESK. The CDR3 sequence is 13 residues long. The CDR3 DNA reads TGTGCCAGCAGCCATCCGGGGGCAGATACGCAGTATTTT. Its protein is CASSHPGADTQYF.

This clonotype was seen a few times. The chain employs TRBV28 and TRBJ1-2; D gene uncertain. Germline V gene lookup returns CDR1 MDHEN and CDR2 SYDVKM. With 4 bases removed from V and 4 bases from J, the gap between germline ends came to 19 bases. The CDR3 length is 16 residues. In DNA, the CDR3 is TGTGCCAGCAGTTCTCGGGGAGGGCGTTCCGGCTATGGCTACACCTTC. Its protein product is CASSSRGGRSGYGYTF.

This clonotype was observed many times. The J gene is TRBJ2-5, the V gene TRBV5-8, with D unclear. This CDR3 spans 13 amino acids. Deletions cut 0 bases from V and 3 bases from J, with 6 bases between. Germline V gives CDR1 SGHTS, CDR2 YDEGEE. The CDR3 loop reads CASSLAPEETQYF. The CDR3 DNA follows: TGTGCCAGCAGCTTGGCTCCCGAAGAGACCCAGTACTTC. Using reference TRBV5-8 and TRBJ2-5 for the parts outside the CDR3, the full variable domain is EAGVTQSPTHLIKTRGQQATLRCSPISGHTSVYWYQQALGLGLQFLLWYDEGEERNRGNFPPRFSGRQFPNYSSELNVNALELEDSALYLCASSLAPEETQYFGPGTRLLVL.

This sequence joins TRBV19 and TRBJ2-3; 9 nucleotides line up with TRBD2. V lost 10 bases, J lost 5 bases, and 10 bases stayed unmatched. The CDR3 spans 14 residues. Per germline, CDR1 LNHDA and CDR2 SQIVND (reference sequence). Here the CDR3 DNA reads TGTGCCACTAATAAGCGGGAGGAAGGAGATACGCAGTATTTT. Amino acid sequence: CATNKREEGDTQYF.

The chain recombines TRBV6-1 with TRBJ2-7; a possible D gene is TRBD1 (6 bases). The CDR3 loop spans 15 amino acids. The V gene lost 6 bases and the J gene lost 6 bases, with 21 bases spanning the gap. CDR1 and CDR2 (germline): MNHNS, SASEGT. The CDR3 nucleotides are TGTGCCAGCAGCCCCTCCATGATGGGGACAAGCGAGCAGTACTTC. Translated, it gives CASSPSMMGTSEQYF.

The V gene is TRBV7-9, the J gene TRBJ2-7; D may be TRBD1 or TRBD2 (5 bases each). The germline V and J ends were trimmed by 4 bases and 6 bases, with 10 bases remaining between them. CDR3 length: 12 amino acids. Per the germline V gene, CDR1 is SEHNR and CDR2 is FQNEAQ (reference sequence). As DNA, the CDR3 is TGTGCCAGCAGCTACGGGACGGCCGAGCAGTACTTC. This sequence encodes CASSYGTAEQYF.

This clonotype turned up a few times. Possible read error: a much larger clone is one base away. The rearrangement links TRBV30 to TRBJ2-7; TRBD1 is a possible D gene (6 bases). In germline, CDR1 is GTSNPN, CDR2 SVGIG (reference sequence). The CDR3 totals 13 residues. CDR3 sequence reads: CARSTQGTYEQYF. The CDR3 region has the DNA TGTGCCCGGAGTACTCAGGGGACCTACGAGCAGTACTTC.

This clonotype was observed a handful of times. V is TRBV30 and J is TRBJ1-5; D is unresolved. Germline CDR1 is GTSNPN and CDR2 is SVGIG (reference sequence). This CDR3 spans 13 amino acids. CDR3 bases: TGTGCGTGTAGTGAGGGTAGCAATCAGCCCCAGCATTTT. It specifies CACSEGSNQPQHF.

This clonotype was observed once. J is TRBJ1-2 and V is TRBV19; 7 bases match TRBD1. Germline lookup yields CDR1 LNHDA and CDR2 SQIVND (reference sequence). Trimming removed 3 bases from V and 1 base from J; junction bases left unmatched: 2. The CDR3 is 14 residues long. CDR3 in amino acids: CASSINRGNYGYTF. In DNA, the CDR3 is TGTGCCAGTAGTATCAACAGGGGTAACTATGGCTACACCTTC.

This clonotype appeared many times. The V gene is TRBV12-3 or TRBV12-4, the J gene TRBJ2-1; D is unresolved. The CDR3 runs to 14 residues. With 3 bases removed from V and 0 bases from J, the gap between germline ends came to 6 bases. The CDR3 DNA sequence: TGTGCCAGCAGTTTGGATTACTCCTACAATGAGCAGTTCTTC. Encoded protein: CASSLDYSYNEQFF.

This clonotype was seen repeatedly, ten times or more. This chain joins TRBV2 and TRBJ1-2, with 10 bases matching TRBD1. With 7 bases clipped from V and 8 bases from J, the junction kept 10 bases outside the gene matches. CDR1 is SNHLY, CDR2 FYNNEI, per germline. The length of the CDR3 is 14 residues. The CDR3, as DNA: TGTGCCAGCATTCTGACAGGGGGCCTGAGGGGCTACACCTTC. Protein: CASILTGGLRGYTF.

This clonotype showed up just once. CDR3 bases: TGTGCCAGCAGTTCTGGGGGGTATGATGAAAAACTGTTTTTT. This sequence encodes CASSSGGYDEKLFF. The chain couples TRBV28 to TRBJ1-4; a possible D gene is TRBD1 (5 bases). CDR1 and CDR2 (germline): MDHEN, SYDVKM. CDR3 length: 14 residues. V dropped 4 bases and J dropped 6 bases, with 12 bases sitting between them.

A note on this clonotype: A read error may produce the germline difference seen at one junction end. For the CDR3, the DNA is TGTGCCAGCAGCTTGGGTGCCAGCTCCTACAGTGAGCAGTTCTTC. Its protein product is CASSLGASSYSEQFF. The V call is TRBV5-5, the J call TRBJ2-1; D gene unclear. The CDR3 runs 15 residues. Germline CDR1 is SGHKS and CDR2 is YYEKEE (reference sequence).

Worth noting for this clonotype: A much larger clone differs by one base, so this may be a read error. A read error is likely, as this CDR3 ends without the conserved phenylalanine or tryptophan. This sequence joins TRBV28 and TRBJ2-7; 8 bases fit TRBD1. The germline CDR1 and CDR2 sequences are MDHEN and SYDVKM. This CDR3 contains 14 residues. Trimming took 7 bases from V and 2 from J; bases not matched to a gene: 7. CDR3 DNA sequence: TGTGCCAGCACCTCCGAACAGGGGGCCTACGAGCAGTACTCC. Translation gives CASTSEQGAYEQYS.

A few counts support this clonotype. The chain is built from TRBV19 and TRBJ1-5; 9 bases are a match to TRBD1. The germline CDR1 and CDR2 sequences are LNHDA and SQIVND (reference sequence). The trim removed 7 bases at V and 3 bases at J, leaving 4 bases unmatched. The CDR3 runs 14 residues. The CDR3: CASKGQGYNQPQHF. The DNA of the CDR3 is TGTGCCAGTAAGGGACAGGGATACAATCAGCCCCAGCATTTT.

This clonotype was counted only a few times. The chain carries TRBV28 and TRBJ1-3; maybe TRBD1 (6 bases). Per the germline V gene, CDR1 is MDHEN and CDR2 is SYDVKM. V lost 5 bases to trimming and J lost 4 bases, with 15 bases between them. The CDR3 has 15 residues. CDR3 sequence: CASSPPGAKGNTIYF. The CDR3 DNA is TGTGCCAGCAGTCCACCGGGGGCGAAAGGAAACACCATATATTTT.

The rearrangement joins TRBV5-1 to TRBJ2-2; D gene unclear. The V gene's germline CDR1 is SGHRS and CDR2 YFSETQ. The CDR3 totals 15 residues. V was shortened by 1 base and J by 0 bases, with 7 bases between the two germline ends. The CDR3 DNA sequence: TGCGCCAGCAGCTTGACCAGGCCGAACACCGGGGAGCTGTTTTTT. This codes for CASSLTRPNTGELFF.

CDR3 protein: CASSEPLEGPWKETQYF. CDR3 DNA: TGCGCCAGCAGTGAGCCCCTCGAGGGGCCTTGGAAAGAGACCCAGTACTTC. This rearrangement joins TRBV10-2 to TRBJ2-5; either TRBD1 or TRBD2 may supply D (5 bases each). Germline-derived CDR1 and CDR2 are WSHSY and SAAADI. Trimming left V 2 bases short and J 3 bases short, with 19 bases between. The CDR3 has 17 residues.

The V call is TRBV27, the J call TRBJ2-1; 9 bases line up with TRBD1. Germline CDR1 MNHEY, CDR2 SMNVEV (reference sequence). V was pared by 6 bases and J by 8 bases, with 8 bases of the junction left unmatched. This CDR3 is 14 amino acids long. CDR3 nucleotides: TGTGCCAGCAGACTCACAGGGGGCCCCCATGAGCAGTTCTTC. This sequence encodes CASRLTGGPHEQFF.